The 24 T cell receptor beta chains in this list originate from one sample, sequenced in a study of Ad26.COV2.S vaccination and SARS-CoV-2 variants. TCRdb keeps only in-frame clones here, not all; method: immunoSEQ multiplex PCR. The table lists nearly 400,000 clones, about 88% of them singletons. Treatment indicated: 19 received Ad26.COV2.S at low or high dose, single or two shots; about 5 received placebo; per-sample allocation not given. Specimens were obtained on day 63 following the first vaccine or placebo injection. The material sequenced was peripheral blood, taken in a trial of Ad26.COV2.S vaccine versus placebo. The source is a person between 18 and 65 years old who received the Ad26.COV2.S COVID-19 vaccine or a placebo.

The chain combines TRBV28 with TRBJ1-1; a weak D match, TRBD1 (5 bases). V gave up 3 bases and J gave up 4 bases, with 15 bases separating them. This CDR3 contains 15 residues. CDR1 and CDR2 from the germline V gene are MDHEN and SYDVKM. The CDR3 bases are TGTGCCAGCAGTTTCTACGGGGGGGATGGCACTGAAGCTTTCTTT. Its protein product is CASSFYGGDGTEAFF.

The chain uses TRBV9 and TRBJ2-7; 9 nucleotides line up with TRBD2. Germline trimming cut 0 bases from V and 2 bases from J; bases unmatched to any gene: 3. Germline values: CDR1 SGDLS, CDR2 YYNGEE. The CDR3 has 15 amino acids. This chain's CDR3 is CASSVGSGGPYEQYF. The CDR3 region has the DNA TGTGCCAGCAGCGTAGGTAGCGGGGGCCCCTACGAGCAGTACTTC.

This sequence joins TRBV5-1 and TRBJ2-3, with 11 bases identical to TRBD2. Germline CDR1 and CDR2: SGHRS and YFSETQ. This CDR3 is 16 amino acids long. V dropped 1 base and J dropped 2; count of bases not matched to a gene: 3. In nucleotides, the CDR3 is TGCGCCAGCAGCTTGTTAGCGGGAGGGCTCACAGATACGCAGTATTTT. Translation gives CASSLLAGGLTDTQYF.

V and J are TRBV9 and TRBJ2-7; TRBD2 matches 7 bases. The CDR3 length is 15 residues. Losses at the gene ends were 0 bases for V and 1 base for J; bases not matched to a gene: 4. The germline V gene has CDR1 SGDLS and CDR2 YYNGEE. The CDR3 DNA sequence: TGTGCCAGCAGCGTAGAGGCGGGAGCATCCTACGAGCAGTACTTC. It specifies CASSVEAGASYEQYF. Filled out from reference TRBV9 and TRBJ2-7, the complete variable domain reads DSGVTQTPKHLITATGQRVTLRCSPRSGDLSVYWYQQSLDQGLQFLIQYYNGEERAKGNILERFSAQQFPDLHSELNLSSLELGDSALYFCASSVEAGASYEQYFGPGTRLTVT.

The chain links TRBV9 to TRBJ2-7; D tentatively fits TRBD1 or TRBD2 (5 bases each). The CDR3 is made up of 15 amino acids. The germline gives CDR1 SGDLS, CDR2 YYNGEE. The V and J ends lost 2 bases and 6 bases respectively, with 18 bases between them. This CDR3 reads CASSVSGTGSSEQYF. The CDR3 DNA is TGTGCCAGCAGCGTCAGCGGCACAGGATCGTCCGAGCAGTACTTC.

The chain carries TRBV6-5 and TRBJ1-4; unclear D gene. The ends were cut back, 6 bases at V and 0 bases at J, with 8 bases in the middle. The CDR3 totals 14 residues. Looked up from germline, CDR1 is MNHEY and CDR2 is SVGAGI. CDR3 in DNA: TGTGCCAGCAGGCCAAGAGCAACTAATGAAAAACTGTTTTTT. Its protein is CASRPRATNEKLFF.

For the CDR3, the DNA is TGTGCCACCAGTGACCCCCGGAAAGCAACCGCAGGTGAGCAGTACTTC. It codes for CATSDPRKATAGEQYF. The chain links TRBV24-1 to TRBJ2-7; D uncertain. The CDR3 is 16 residues long. The germline V gene encodes CDR1 KGHDR and CDR2 SFDVKD. The V end was cut by 4 bases, the J end by 7 bases, with 22 bases between.

CDR3 sequence reads: CASSFPETYEQYF. For the CDR3, the DNA is TGTGCCAGCAGCTTTCCGGAAACCTACGAGCAGTACTTC. V and J are TRBV11-3 and TRBJ2-7; no firm D call. V lost 3 bases and J lost 2, with 8 bases in between. The CDR3 length is 13 residues. Germline values: CDR1 SGHNT, CDR2 YENEEA.

The chain carries TRBV27 and TRBJ2-1, with 10 bases fitting TRBD1. V shed 5 bases and J 7 bases; nucleotides not matched to a gene: 5. Germline V CDR1 and CDR2: MNHEY, SMNVEV (reference sequence). The CDR3 is made up of 14 amino acids. In DNA form, the CDR3 reads TGTGCCAGCAGTGCCGGGACAGGGGTGAATGAGCAGTTCTTC. Translating it yields CASSAGTGVNEQFF.

This chain joins TRBV4-1 and TRBJ1-4, with no clear D. CDR1 and CDR2 from the germline V gene are MGHRA and YSYEKL. The CDR3 is 16 amino acids. V lost 0 bases to trimming and J lost 7 bases, with 15 bases between them. The CDR3 sequence: CASSQDSGLRGEKLFF. CDR3 in DNA: TGCGCCAGCAGCCAAGACTCGGGCCTTCGAGGTGAAAAACTGTTTTTT.

The genes are TRBV7-2 and TRBJ2-1; 7 nucleotides line up with TRBD2. Germline trimming cut 4 bases from V and 3 bases from J; bases unmatched to any gene: 6. The CDR3 totals 15 residues. Per germline, CDR1 SGHTA and CDR2 FQGNSA. The CDR3 DNA follows: TGTGCCAGCAGCTCGACGTGGGGGGGCTACAATGAGCAGTTCTTC. Its translation: CASSSTWGGYNEQFF.

This clone appeared a single time. V gene TRBV12-5 combines with J gene TRBJ2-3; weak D call: TRBD2 (6 bases). Looked up from germline, CDR1 is LGHNT and CDR2 is FRNRAP. The CDR3 consists of 15 residues. The V end lost 0 bases, the J end lost 5 bases, and 12 bases lay between the germline ends. The CDR3 DNA sequence: TGTGCTAGTGGTTTGGTATTGGGGGAGGTAGATACGCAGTATTTT. Amino acid sequence: CASGLVLGEVDTQYF.

V usage is TRBV5-1 and J usage is TRBJ2-5; 10 bases line up with TRBD1. Germline V gives CDR1 SGHRS, CDR2 YFSETQ. J was trimmed by 2 bases and V by 2 bases; bases with no gene match: 6. The CDR3 loop spans 16 amino acids. The CDR3 DNA is TGCGCCAGCAGCTTTCGCCCGGGACAGGGGCAAGAGACCCAGTACTTC. Protein product: CASSFRPGQGQETQYF.

This sequence joins TRBV15 and TRBJ2-3, with 7 nucleotides matching TRBD1. Germline trimming cut 3 bases from V and 10 bases from J; bases unmatched to any gene: 4. This CDR3 region has 12 residues. The germline CDR1 and CDR2 sequences are LNHNV and YYDKDF (reference sequence). The CDR3 loop reads CATSSTGVAQYF. The CDR3 nucleotides are TGTGCCACCAGCAGTACAGGGGTTGCGCAGTATTTT.

This sequence joins TRBV9 and TRBJ1-2; TRBD1 might be the D (6 bases). The germline gives CDR1 SGDLS, CDR2 YYNGEE. The CDR3 is made up of 13 amino acids. V was trimmed by 7 bases and J by 8 bases, leaving 18 bases between them. CDR3 loop: CASGFPGAPGYTF. For the CDR3, the DNA is TGTGCCAGCGGGTTTCCGGGGGCGCCCGGCTACACCTTC.

The chain links TRBV27 to TRBJ2-7, with 8 bases that match TRBD1. Germline values: CDR1 MNHEY, CDR2 SMNVEV (reference sequence). This CDR3 is 16 amino acids long. V lost 4 bases, J lost 3 bases, and 11 bases stayed unmatched. DNA of the CDR3: TGTGCCAGCAGTTGGGGCGGGGCAGGGGGCTTCTACGAGCAGTACTTC. Protein: CASSWGGAGGFYEQYF.

CDR3 bases: TGTGCCAGTAGTATAGGCAGTTATGGGCAGTTCTTC. Its protein product is CASSIGSYGQFF. This chain uses TRBV19 with TRBJ2-1; no definite D call. CDR3 size: 12 residues. V was clipped by 1 base and J by 12 bases, with 10 bases between them. Germline V lookup: CDR1 LNHDA, CDR2 SQIVND (reference sequence).

This clone was seen a few times. The chain employs TRBV7-9 and TRBJ1-2; D gene unclear. Trimming removed 6 bases from V and 4 bases from J, with 12 bases in between. The CDR3 consists of 13 residues. CDR1 is SEHNR and CDR2 is FQNEAQ in the germline V gene (reference sequence). CDR3 protein: CASSLREIYGYTF. The DNA for the CDR3 is TGTGCCAGCAGTTTACGAGAGATCTATGGCTACACCTTC. Using reference TRBV7-9 and TRBJ1-2 for the parts outside the CDR3, the full variable domain is DTGVSQNPRHKITKRGQNVTFRCDPISEHNRLYWYRQTLGQGPEFLTYFQNEAQLEKSRLLSDRFSAERPKGSFSTLEIQRTEQGDSAMYLCASSLREIYGYTFGSGTRLTVV.

This clone occurred once. V is TRBV11-3 and J is TRBJ2-7; D not resolved. Germline CDR1 and CDR2: SGHNT and YENEEA. Trimming pared 3 bases from V and 3 bases from J, leaving 9 bases between. There are 13 residues in the CDR3. CDR3 in DNA: TGTGCCAGCAGCTTCCGACAAATCTACGAGCAGTACTTC. Encoded protein: CASSFRQIYEQYF.

The chain links TRBV7-9 to TRBJ2-6; D remains unclear. This CDR3 comprises 18 residues. V gave up 5 bases and J gave up 4 bases, with 21 bases separating them. CDR1 is SEHNR, CDR2 FQNEAQ, per germline (reference sequence). The CDR3 here is CASSHSPGTGAGANVLTF. The CDR3, as DNA: TGTGCCAGCAGCCACAGCCCGGGCACGGGCGCGGGGGCCAACGTCCTGACTTTC.

V usage is TRBV11-2 and J usage is TRBJ2-1; 7 nucleotides align to TRBD2. Germline V gives CDR1 SGHAT, CDR2 FQNNGV. CDR3 length equals 13 residues. With V trimmed by 3 bases and J by 9 bases, 5 bases remained unmatched. Written as DNA, the CDR3 is TGTGCCAGCAGCTTCGGGACTACTGTTGAGCAGTTCTTC. As protein: CASSFGTTVEQFF.

The chain recombines TRBV7-9 with TRBJ2-1; 7 bases align to TRBD1. Germline CDR1 SEHNR, CDR2 FQNEAQ (reference sequence). The ends lost 5 bases at V and 10 bases at J; junction bases unmatched: 8. The CDR3 runs to 13 residues. CDR3 region: CASSLRQGTEQFF. The CDR3 bases are TGTGCCAGCAGCCTTAGACAGGGTACAGAGCAGTTCTTC.

J is TRBJ2-2 and V is TRBV28, with D perhaps TRBD1 or TRBD2 (5 bases each). V shed 5 bases and J shed 0 bases, with 10 bases lying between them. Germline lookup yields CDR1 MDHEN and CDR2 SYDVKM. The length of the CDR3 is 15 residues. CDR3: CASSPGTPNTGELFF. DNA of the CDR3: TGTGCCAGCAGTCCCGGGACCCCGAACACCGGGGAGCTGTTTTTT.

The gene calls are TRBV29-1 and TRBJ1-2; D is unclear. Germline CDR1 and CDR2: SQVTM and ANQGSEA. Trimming removed 5 bases at V and 5 bases at J, with 15 bases between. This CDR3 is built from 13 residues. The CDR3 coding sequence is TGCAGCGTTTTGAAAGGTGGGGAGTATGGCTACACCTTC. Amino acid sequence: CSVLKGGEYGYTF.